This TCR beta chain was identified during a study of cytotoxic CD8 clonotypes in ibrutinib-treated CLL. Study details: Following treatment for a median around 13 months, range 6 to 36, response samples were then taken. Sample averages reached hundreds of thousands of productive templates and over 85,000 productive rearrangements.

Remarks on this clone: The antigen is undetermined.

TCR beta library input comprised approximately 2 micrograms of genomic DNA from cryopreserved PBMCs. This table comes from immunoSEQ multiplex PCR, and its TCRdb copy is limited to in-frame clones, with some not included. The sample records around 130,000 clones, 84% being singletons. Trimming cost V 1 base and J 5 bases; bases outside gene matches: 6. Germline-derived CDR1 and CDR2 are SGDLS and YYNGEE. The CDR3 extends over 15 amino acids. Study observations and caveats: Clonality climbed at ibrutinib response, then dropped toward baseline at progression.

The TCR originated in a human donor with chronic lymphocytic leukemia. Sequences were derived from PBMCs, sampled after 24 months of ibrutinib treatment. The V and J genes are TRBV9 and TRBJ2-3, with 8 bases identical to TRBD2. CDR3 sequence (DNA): TGTGCCAGCAGCGTAAGTTGGCGGGGGGTAGATACGCAGTATTTT. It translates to CASSVSWRGVDTQYF.